These 17 T cell receptor beta chains originate from one sample sequenced in a study of tumor and adjacent non-tumor tissue in lung cancer. This sample's RNA came from whole unsorted tissue. More than 3 cm separated this lung sample from the edge of the tumor. Three rounds of nested PCR, following a modified ARM-PCR protocol, produced the TCRbeta library. Using its own MiXCR run on the multiplex PCR reads, TCRdb lists one record per CDR3 protein. The sample has 75,000 to 80,000 distinct CDR3 sequences; around 76% are singletons. Source material: distant non-tumor lung tissue. Receptor source: a man aged 70 or older with non-small cell lung cancer.

This clonotype was counted between two and nine times. The J gene is TRBJ2-3, the V gene TRBV24-1; TRBD2 is a possible D gene (6 bases). V lost 3 bases and J lost 0, with 12 bases in between. This CDR3 region has 16 residues. Germline V lookup: CDR1 KGHDR, CDR2 SFDVKD. This CDR3 reads CATSDPRSGSTDTQYF. CDR3 DNA sequence: TGTGCCACCAGTGATCCTCGGAGCGGGAGCACAGATACGCAGTATTTT.

This clonotype has a count of ten or more. The CDR3 DNA reads TGCGCCAGCAGCTTGGGTTCGGGACTCACTGAAGCTTTCTTT. Residues: CASSLGSGLTEAFF. This sequence joins TRBV5-1 and TRBJ1-1; possible D gene TRBD1, 5 bases. The CDR3 length is 14 residues. Trimming cost V 0 bases and J 4 bases, with 10 bases left between them. Germline CDR1 is SGHRS and CDR2 is YFSETQ.

This clonotype appeared once. One end of the junction is discordant with germline, which a read error may explain. This chain joins TRBV29-1 and TRBJ2-3, with D unclear. Germline V gene sequence: CDR1 SQVTM, CDR2 ANQGSEA. The CDR3 is made up of 15 amino acids. The CDR3 is CNVETGSIITDTQYF. CDR3 DNA sequence: TGCAACGTTGAAACTGGCAGCATTATCACGGATACGCAGTATTTT.

About this clonotype itself: At one end the junction does not follow the germline gene, possibly because of a read error. For the CDR3, the DNA is TGTACCAGCAGCTACGGACAGGGGACCTACGAGCGGTATTTC. Protein: CTSSYGQGTYERYF. This rearrangement joins TRBV5-6 to TRBJ2-7, with 9 bases aligning to TRBD1. Germline CDR1 reads SGHDT; CDR2 reads YYEEEE. The CDR3 spans 14 residues.

As to this clonotype: An end of the junction does not agree with germline; a read error may underlie this. The chain uses TRBV6-1 and TRBJ2-5; D gene ambiguous. Germline CDR1 reads MNHNS; CDR2 reads SASEGT. The CDR3 runs 13 residues. CDR3 sequence reads: CASGEGPLETQYF. The CDR3 DNA reads as TGTGCCAGCGGTGAAGGGCCGCTAGAGACCCAGTATTTC.

V and J are TRBV5-1 and TRBJ2-2; D is perhaps TRBD2 (6 bases). CDR3 length equals 15 residues. In germline, CDR1 is SGHRS, CDR2 YFSETQ. V lost 3 bases, J lost 5 bases, and 14 bases lay in between. CDR3 nucleotides: TGCGCCAGCAGCTCGACCCCGGGAGAGACCGGGGAGCTGTTTTTT. Translating gives CASSSTPGETGELFF.

This clonotype was recorded at least ten times. No conserved phenylalanine or tryptophan ends this CDR3, so it is likely a read error. Because the CDR3's place on the DNA is in doubt, the DNA is left out and the CDR3 is given as listed by TCRdb. The chain joins TRBV11-3 to TRBJ1-1; no check of the table's D call, TRBD1, against the DNA was made. The CDR3 contains 16 residues when both ends are counted. Germline loops: CDR1 SGHNT, CDR2 YENEEA. CDR3 sequence: CASSFRDRTLNNEALS.

Details on this clonotype: This could be a read error, since a much larger clone is one nucleotide away. The chain recombines TRBV10-3 with TRBJ1-1; 7 nucleotides align to TRBD1. CDR1 is ENHRY and CDR2 is SYGVKD in the germline V gene. The CDR3 is 14 amino acids. With V trimmed by 5 bases and J by 6 bases, 9 bases remained unmatched. The CDR3 DNA reads TGTGCCATCAGTAAGACAGGGACAAGGGCTGAAGCTTTCTTT. Translation: CAISKTGTRAEAFF.

This clonotype is termed medium-sized. The chain uses TRBV29-1 and TRBJ2-3; D unclear. This CDR3 contains 13 residues. V lost 4 bases and J lost 7, with 15 bases in between. Germline CDR1 reads SQVTM; CDR2 reads ANQGSEA. This CDR3 is CSVAWTTPYTQYF. The CDR3 nucleotides read TGCAGCGTTGCGTGGACCACTCCGTATACGCAGTATTTT.

Of note for this clonotype: A read error may account for a junction end that differs from germline. The rearrangement uses TRBV5-6 and TRBJ2-4, with D maybe TRBD1 (6 bases). Germline loops: CDR1 SGHDT, CDR2 YYEEEE. The CDR3 runs to 17 residues. For the CDR3, the DNA is TGTGCCAGCAGCGCTACCTGGACAGAGGTCGTTGGAAACATTCATTACTTC. This sequence encodes CASSATWTEVVGNIHYF.

This clonotype has a count of ten or more. This chain connects TRBV20-1 to TRBJ2-5; no firm D call. Germline V gene data show CDR1 as DFQATT and CDR2 as SNEGSKA (reference sequence). V was pared by 5 bases and J by 1 base, with 8 bases between. This CDR3 region has 12 residues. The CDR3 bases are TGCAGTGCTGAAGCTACCCAAGAGACCCAGTACTTC. This codes for CSAEATQETQYF.

Worth noting for this clonotype: This likely comes from a read error, as the CDR3 has no conserved phenylalanine or tryptophan at its end. The chain uses TRBV4-1 and TRBJ1-2; no clear D. V was clipped by 4 bases and J by 6 bases, with 18 bases between them. Germline loops: CDR1 MGHRA, CDR2 YSYEKL. The CDR3 has 15 residues. CDR3 DNA sequence: TGCGCCAGCAGCCGAGATGTGCAGTCTTTTGATGGCTACACCCTC. This gives the protein CASSRDVQSFDGYTL.

The chain couples TRBV5-1 to TRBJ2-6; D is uncertain. V was trimmed by 3 bases and J by 7 bases, leaving 11 bases between them. Germline CDR1 and CDR2: SGHRS and YFSETQ. The CDR3 sequence is 14 residues long. The CDR3 nucleotides read TGCGCCAGCAGCTCCAGCGTTGGTGCCAACGTCCTGACTTTC. It is translated as CASSSSVGANVLTF.

On this clonotype itself: The junction and the germline gene differ at one end; a read error may be behind it. The J gene is TRBJ2-1, the V gene TRBV12-3 or TRBV12-4, with 9 bases that match TRBD2. CDR3 length: 14 residues. This CDR3 reads CSSSLSREGNDQFF. The CDR3 DNA is TGTAGCAGCAGTTTATCGCGGGAGGGCAATGACCAGTTCTTC.

The rearrangement uses TRBV6-6 and TRBJ2-5; a weak D match, TRBD1 (6 bases). Trimming shortened V by 8 bases and J by 3 bases, and 19 bases separated the two germline ends. This CDR3 is 15 amino acids long. CDR1 and CDR2 from the germline V gene are MNHNY and SVGAGI (reference sequence). CDR3 loop: CASCDPGTREETQYF. CDR3 sequence (DNA): TGTGCCAGCTGTGACCCCGGGACACGGGAAGAGACCCAGTACTTC.

Concerning this clonotype: Mismatch with germline at one junction end may stem from a read error. V and J are TRBV6-2 or TRBV6-3 and TRBJ2-1, with 14 bases matching TRBD2. The CDR3 is 19 amino acids. Germline V gives CDR1 MNHEY, CDR2 SVGEGT. Here the CDR3 DNA reads TGTGCCAGCACTTATGGGACTAGCGGGAGTGGACGTGGGTACAATGAGCTGTTCTTC. Translation gives CASTYGTSGSGRGYNELFF.

A remark on this clonotype: Lacking the conserved final phenylalanine or tryptophan, this CDR3 likely reflects a read error. The chain joins TRBV5-5 to TRBJ1-4; D is uncertain. Trimming took off 6 bases at V and 3 bases at J, with 15 bases between the two ends. The CDR3 consists of 15 residues. CDR1 SGHKS and CDR2 YYEKEE come from the germline V gene (reference sequence). CDR3 DNA: TGTGCCAGCAACCCCAGGACTGCCTCTAATGAAAAACTGTTTTTG. Its translation is CASNPRTASNEKLFL.